These 32 T cell receptor beta chains came from one sample sequenced in a study of blood T cell repertoires in COVID-19. The assay was immunoSEQ multiplex PCR, and TCRdb's table has in-frame clones only and misses some. The repertoire holds approximately 45,000 clones, with 90% as singletons. Sequencing was carried out using peripheral blood. Receptors were obtained from a man between 65 and 79 years old with acute or convalescent COVID-19.

The chain is built from TRBV27 and TRBJ2-2; 9 nucleotides agree with TRBD1. Trimming cost V 5 bases and J 0 bases; bases outside gene matches: 4. CDR1 MNHEY and CDR2 SMNVEV come from the germline V gene (reference sequence). The length of the CDR3 is 16 residues. CDR3 protein: CASSLGQGTNTGELFF. The CDR3 bases are TGTGCCAGCAGTCTCGGACAGGGGACGAACACCGGGGAGCTGTTTTTT.

This chain links TRBV5-6 with TRBJ2-7; D is possibly TRBD2 (6 bases). CDR1 SGHDT and CDR2 YYEEEE come from the germline V gene. V dropped 4 bases and J dropped 2 bases, with 19 bases sitting between them. The length of the CDR3 is 16 residues. CDR3 sequence: CASSLAGRGRTYEQYF. Written as DNA, the CDR3 is TGTGCCAGCAGCCTCGCCGGGCGGGGCAGAACCTACGAGCAGTACTTC.

The chain recombines TRBV3-1 (or the pseudogene TRBV3-2) with TRBJ1-4; unclear D gene. Trimming cost V 3 bases and J 6 bases, with 14 bases left between them. Germline V gives CDR1 LGHDT, CDR2 YNNKEL (reference sequence). The length of the CDR3 is 15 residues. The CDR3 sequence: CASSQRRREDEKLFF. In DNA form, the CDR3 reads TGTGCCAGCAGCCAGAGACGCCGGGAGGATGAAAAACTGTTTTTT.

This clone was seen a single time. The chain employs TRBV19 and TRBJ2-5; 7 nucleotides align to TRBD1. The CDR3 loop spans 15 amino acids. Germline V gene sequence: CDR1 LNHDA, CDR2 SQIVND (reference sequence). Germline trimming cut 4 bases from V and 2 bases from J; bases unmatched to any gene: 7. The chain's CDR3 is CASSSYPGQQETQYF. The DNA of the CDR3 is TGTGCCAGTAGTAGTTACCCGGGACAGCAAGAGACCCAGTACTTC.

CDR3 DNA: TGTGCCTGGACCCCCGGCGGGGTGACAGTCAACTCCTACGAGCAGTACTTC. It specifies CAWTPGGVTVNSYEQYF. J is TRBJ2-7 and V is TRBV30; D possibly corresponds to TRBD2 (6 bases). Between the trimmed V and J ends, which lost 4 bases and 0 bases, there was a span of 22 bases. There are 17 residues in the CDR3. Germline V lookup: CDR1 GTSNPN, CDR2 SVGIG (reference sequence). Full variable domain (remainder filled in from reference TRBV30 and TRBJ2-7): SQTIHQWPATLVQPVGSPLSLECTVEGTSNPNLYWYRQAAGRGLQLLFYSVGIGQISSEVPQNLSASRPQDRQFILSSKKLLLSDSGFYLCAWTPGGVTVNSYEQYFGPGTRLTVT.

The sample holds a few counts of this clone. The chain employs TRBV19 and TRBJ1-6; 7 bases fit TRBD1. The CDR3 is 15 residues long. The junction had 12 bases not matched to a gene; V was cut back by 7 bases and J by 9 bases. Germline CDR1 and CDR2: LNHDA and SQIVND (reference sequence). In DNA form, the CDR3 reads TGTGCCAGTACCGACGCAGGGGGATGGGGTTCACCCCTCCACTTT. This gives the protein CASTDAGGWGSPLHF.

Only one count was recorded for this clone. The V gene is TRBV5-1, the J gene TRBJ2-2; tentatively, D is TRBD1 (5 bases). Trimming took 2 bases from V and 3 from J, leaving 14 bases between them. The CDR3 loop spans 16 amino acids. Germline CDR1 is SGHRS and CDR2 is YFSETQ. CDR3 protein: CASSFNQGIDTGELFF. The CDR3 bases are TGCGCCAGCAGCTTCAACCAGGGTATTGACACCGGGGAGCTGTTTTTT.

This chain uses TRBV11-2 with TRBJ2-3; D call uncertain. There are 16 residues in the CDR3. Trimming shortened V by 4 bases and J by 1 base, and 15 bases separated the two germline ends. Per germline, CDR1 SGHAT and CDR2 FQNNGV. The CDR3 region has the DNA TGTGCCAGCAGCTCTCTCACTAAACTCCGCACAGATACGCAGTATTTT. Translation gives CASSSLTKLRTDTQYF.

V and J are TRBV2 and TRBJ1-3; 8 nucleotides align to TRBD1. J was trimmed by 4 bases and V by 5 bases; bases with no gene match: 7. The CDR3 spans 15 residues. CDR1 is SNHLY and CDR2 is FYNNEI in the germline V gene. The chain's CDR3 is CASSTGQVAGNTIYF. CDR3 sequence (DNA): TGTGCCAGCAGTACGGGACAGGTTGCGGGAAACACCATATATTTT.

The chain combines TRBV19 with TRBJ2-3; 9 bases line up with TRBD1. The CDR3 is 17 residues long. The ends lost 1 base at V and 2 bases at J; junction bases unmatched: 7. CDR1 is LNHDA, CDR2 SQIVND, per germline (reference sequence). The CDR3 loop is CASSIGPGQGFTDTQYF. Written as DNA, the CDR3 is TGTGCCAGTAGTATAGGGCCGGGACAGGGATTCACAGATACGCAGTATTTT. The full variable domain, completed using reference TRBV19 and TRBJ2-3, is DGGITQSPKYLFRKEGQNVTLSCEQNLNHDAMYWYRQDPGQGLRLIYYSQIVNDFQKGDIAEGYSVSREKKESFPLTVTSAQKNPTAFYLCASSIGPGQGFTDTQYFGPGTRLTVL.

The V call is TRBV19, the J call TRBJ2-3; TRBD2 matches 10 bases. The CDR3 length is 16 residues. Germline V gene sequence: CDR1 LNHDA, CDR2 SQIVND (reference sequence). The V segment lost 3 bases and the J segment 5 bases; nucleotides outside the gene matches: 8. Here the CDR3 reads CASSIQGLAGEDTQYF. The CDR3 DNA sequence: TGTGCCAGTAGTATCCAAGGGCTAGCGGGGGAAGATACGCAGTATTTT.

The chain is built from TRBV9 and TRBJ1-6; no reliable D call. CDR3 length equals 13 residues. The germline V and J ends were trimmed by 3 bases and 6 bases, with 7 bases remaining between them. Germline V CDR1 and CDR2: SGDLS, YYNGEE. CDR3 loop: CASSATGNSPLHF. In DNA form, the CDR3 reads TGTGCCAGCAGCGCTACGGGTAATTCACCCCTCCACTTT.

The chain couples TRBV27 to TRBJ2-5; 11 bases line up with TRBD2. This CDR3 has 16 residues. V was pared by 5 bases and J by 4 bases, with 9 bases of the junction left unmatched. Germline values: CDR1 MNHEY, CDR2 SMNVEV (reference sequence). The CDR3 sequence is CASSPRRLAGLETQYF. The CDR3 DNA sequence: TGTGCCAGCAGTCCCCGACGACTAGCGGGGTTAGAGACCCAGTACTTC.

The chain couples TRBV7-9 to TRBJ1-1; D possibly corresponds to TRBD1 (5 bases). The CDR3 has 14 amino acids. The V gene's germline CDR1 is SEHNR and CDR2 FQNEAQ (reference sequence). V was trimmed by 5 bases and J by 0 bases, leaving 10 bases between them. DNA of the CDR3: TGTGCCAGCAGCCCGACAGCAATGAACACTGAAGCTTTCTTT. As protein: CASSPTAMNTEAFF.

This clone was recorded only once. This chain connects TRBV18 to TRBJ1-2; 8 bases match TRBD1. Trimming at V came to 0 bases and at J to 8 bases, leaving 11 bases not matched to a gene. Germline V CDR1 and CDR2: KGHSH, LQKENI. The CDR3 totals 16 residues. The CDR3 DNA reads TGTGCCAGCTCACCACCCGGACAGGGTACCCTCGGAGGCTACACCTTC. Protein: CASSPPGQGTLGGYTF.

This clone was recorded only once. This rearrangement joins TRBV30 to TRBJ1-5; D is undetermined. This CDR3 has 13 amino acids. V was shortened by 3 bases and J by 1 base, with 7 bases between the two germline ends. The germline V gene encodes CDR1 GTSNPN and CDR2 SVGIG (reference sequence). CDR3 protein: CAWSRKSNQPQHF. CDR3 bases: TGTGCCTGGAGCAGGAAGAGCAATCAGCCCCAGCATTTT.

The J gene is TRBJ1-2, the V gene TRBV19; 8 positions match TRBD1. V was pared by 7 bases and J by 3 bases, with 7 bases of the junction left unmatched. The CDR3 sequence is 14 residues long. Germline CDR1 reads LNHDA; CDR2 reads SQIVND (reference sequence). In DNA form, the CDR3 reads TGTGCCAGTAACCTTCCGGGACAGGACTATGGCTACACCTTC. This sequence encodes CASNLPGQDYGYTF.

The CDR3, as DNA: TGTGCCAGCAGCTTAGTCGGCCCCGGACTAGCGGGCGAGCAGTACTTC. Residues: CASSLVGPGLAGEQYF. The V call is TRBV7-6, the J call TRBJ2-7; 11 bases fit TRBD2. Germline V gene sequence: CDR1 SGHVS, CDR2 FNYEAQ. This CDR3 contains 16 residues. V lost 1 base to trimming and J lost 6 bases; unmatched junction nucleotides: 8.

This sequence joins TRBV7-3 and TRBJ1-1, with 7 bases fitting TRBD1. The J segment lost 7 bases and the V segment lost 1 base, leaving 3 bases of the junction unmatched. Germline-derived CDR1 and CDR2 are SGHTA and FQGTGA. The CDR3 sequence is 13 residues long. CDR3 bases: TGTGCCAGCAGCTTAATCCGGGACAGTGAAGCTTTCTTT. It yields the protein CASSLIRDSEAFF.

In this sample, this clone turned up once. This chain connects TRBV7-9 to TRBJ1-1, with 7 bases that match TRBD1. CDR1 SEHNR and CDR2 FQNEAQ come from the germline V gene (reference sequence). V gave up 4 bases and J gave up 3 bases; unmatched junction bases: 8. This CDR3 region has 15 residues. The CDR3 loop reads CASSSSYRGYTEAFF. In nucleotides, the CDR3 is TGTGCCAGCAGCTCGAGTTACAGGGGATACACTGAAGCTTTCTTT.

The V call is TRBV28, the J call TRBJ1-2; D remains unclear. The CDR3 is 14 amino acids. Trimming removed 5 bases from V and 7 bases from J, with 17 bases in between. Germline V gene data show CDR1 as MDHEN and CDR2 as SYDVKM. The CDR3, as DNA: TGTGCCAGCAGTCTAATTAGGGAGACCAGTGGCTACACCTTC. This gives the protein CASSLIRETSGYTF.

The chain couples TRBV27 to TRBJ2-3; TRBD1 matches 8 bases. Trimming cost V 3 bases and J 4 bases; bases outside gene matches: 3. The CDR3 is made up of 14 amino acids. Germline CDR1 is MNHEY and CDR2 is SMNVEV (reference sequence). In DNA form, the CDR3 reads TGTGCCAGCAGTTTCCAGGGGGCGTCAGATACGCAGTATTTT. It codes for CASSFQGASDTQYF.

The rearrangement uses TRBV7-2 and TRBJ2-7; D is unresolved. Germline V gene sequence: CDR1 SGHTA, CDR2 FQGNSA. The CDR3 covers 12 residues. Trimming pared 5 bases from V and 7 bases from J, leaving 12 bases between. In DNA, the CDR3 is TGTGCCAGCAGCCAACCCGGGTGGGAGCAGTACTTC. This translates into CASSQPGWEQYF.

This rearrangement joins TRBV5-1 to TRBJ1-1; 7 bases align to TRBD1. Looked up from germline, CDR1 is SGHRS and CDR2 is YFSETQ. CDR3 length: 15 amino acids. V gave up 2 bases and J gave up 5 bases; unmatched junction bases: 9. Here the CDR3 DNA reads TGCGCCAGCAGCTTCCCGACAGGGCGGGAAACTGAAGCTTTCTTT. It specifies CASSFPTGRETEAFF.

The chain carries TRBV7-9 and TRBJ2-2; a weak D match, TRBD1 (6 bases). Between the trimmed V and J ends, which lost 0 bases and 6 bases, there was a span of 17 bases. The V gene's germline CDR1 is SEHNR and CDR2 FQNEAQ (reference sequence). This CDR3 has 17 residues. The CDR3 reads CASSLASQGTRAGELFF. The DNA for the CDR3 is TGTGCCAGCAGCTTAGCGAGTCAGGGGACCCGCGCCGGGGAGCTGTTTTTT. Full variable domain (remainder filled in from reference TRBV7-9 and TRBJ2-2): DTGVSQNPRHKITKRGQNVTFRCDPISEHNRLYWYRQTLGQGPEFLTYFQNEAQLEKSRLLSDRFSAERPKGSFSTLEIQRTEQGDSAMYLCASSLASQGTRAGELFFGEGSRLTVL.

This rearrangement joins TRBV6-5 to TRBJ2-2; D ambiguous. This CDR3 has 13 residues. Trimming pared 2 bases from V and 5 bases from J, leaving 6 bases between. The V gene's germline CDR1 is MNHEY and CDR2 SVGAGI. The CDR3, as DNA: TGTGCCAGCAGTTACCAGGCTACCGGGGAGCTGTTTTTT. Protein product: CASSYQATGELFF.

The chain links TRBV18 to TRBJ2-3; possibly TRBD1 for D (5 bases). The V end was cut by 3 bases, the J end by 3 bases, with 13 bases between. This CDR3 comprises 15 residues. Germline values: CDR1 KGHSH, CDR2 LQKENI. The CDR3 DNA reads TGTGCCAGCTCACCTAGAGACAGTATGACAGATACGCAGTATTTT. It specifies CASSPRDSMTDTQYF.

The genes are TRBV28 and TRBJ1-2; D not certain. This CDR3 has 13 residues. The germline V gene has CDR1 MDHEN and CDR2 SYDVKM. Trimming removed 10 bases from V and 5 bases from J, with 17 bases in between. The CDR3 DNA follows: TGTGCCACCCCCAATGGGTCGGGATATGGCTACACCTTC. Amino acids: CATPNGSGYGYTF.

This chain joins TRBV4-2 and TRBJ1-2; a weak D match, TRBD1 (6 bases). The V end lost 1 base, the J end lost 0 bases, and 9 bases lay between the germline ends. CDR3 size: 15 residues. Germline CDR1 LGHNA, CDR2 YNFKEQ. As DNA, the CDR3 is TGTGCCAGCAGCCAAGGGCAGGGGACTAACTATGGCTACACCTTC. It yields the protein CASSQGQGTNYGYTF.

The J gene is TRBJ1-3, the V gene TRBV9; D gene uncertain. CDR1 and CDR2 from the germline V gene are SGDLS and YYNGEE. V dropped 0 bases and J dropped 2 bases, with 15 bases sitting between them. This CDR3 has 17 amino acids. DNA of the CDR3: TGTGCCAGCAGCGTAGTCCCCCCCGGAGTCACTGGAAACACCATATATTTT. Translated, it gives CASSVVPPGVTGNTIYF.

This chain links TRBV28 with TRBJ1-5; D possibly corresponds to TRBD1 (5 bases). Germline CDR1 and CDR2: MDHEN and SYDVKM. Trimming removed 10 bases at V and 5 bases at J, with 21 bases between. This CDR3 has 15 residues. The DNA for the CDR3 is TGTGCCACCATCCCCGGGGGGTCTAGGGATCAGCCCCAGCATTTT. This codes for CATIPGGSRDQPQHF.

This clone turned up a few times. V is TRBV5-4 and J is TRBJ2-2, with D possibly TRBD1 on 6 matching bases. Trimming pared 4 bases from V and 1 base from J, leaving 11 bases between. Germline-derived CDR1 and CDR2 are SGHNT and YYREEE (reference sequence). The CDR3 has 15 residues. In nucleotides, the CDR3 is TGTGCCAGCAGCCCTCCGACAGGGAACACCGGGGAGCTGTTTTTT. Its protein is CASSPPTGNTGELFF.